This TCR beta chain is from a study of control samples from healthy donors and cancer patients. This clone was seen only once. The CDR3 extends over 18 amino acids. Per the germline V gene, CDR1 is SGHKS and CDR2 is YYEKEE (reference sequence). Deletions cut 1 base from V and 1 base from J, with 15 bases between. The table came from immunoSEQ multiplex PCR; TCRdb's copy has only in-frame clones and leaves some out. In the table there are 130,000 or so clones, around nine tenths of which are singletons. The rearrangement links TRBV5-5 to TRBJ1-6, with unresolved D. The sequenced material came from PBMCs. The clonotype originates from a man aged 45-65 years with head and neck cancer. The chain's CDR3 is CASSLSGGERSYNSPLHF. The CDR3 bases are TGTGCCAGCAGCTTGTCAGGCGGGGAGAGGTCCTATAATTCACCCCTCCACTTT.